The 21 T cell receptor beta chains reported below all come from one sample, sequenced in a study of T cell repertoires in cytomegalovirus infection. TCRdb used MiXCR to reprocess the reads, holding one entry per CDR3 protein. The table shows roughly 920,000 distinct CDR3 sequences, with around 30% occurring only once. Their cognate antigens are unknown. The sequencing here drew on cultured CD8+ T cells from PBMCs, taken from culture after CMV antigen stimulation. Source of these receptors: a human donor in good health (CMV status not recorded). Some clones in this sample may be carry-over from other donors' samples.

V is TRBV29-1 and J is TRBJ1-1, with a tentative D call TRBD1 (5 bases). This CDR3 is 11 amino acids long. Trimming took off 4 bases at V and 4 bases at J, with 7 bases between the two ends. Germline V gene data show CDR1 as SQVTM and CDR2 as ANQGSEA. The chain's CDR3 is CSVAGTTEAFF. The CDR3 DNA sequence: TGCAGCGTTGCAGGGACCACTGAAGCTTTCTTT.

This clonotype was seen a few times. This chain uses TRBV6-2 or TRBV6-3 with TRBJ2-5; no definite D call. The CDR3 loop spans 13 amino acids. From germline, CDR1 is MNHEY and CDR2 SVGEGT. Trimming removed 6 bases at V and 0 bases at J, with 8 bases between. The CDR3 is CASRHQDQETQYF. CDR3 nucleotide sequence: TGTGCCAGCAGGCACCAGGACCAAGAGACCCAGTACTTC.

This clonotype has a handful of counts. The chain has TRBV25-1 and TRBJ1-4; 11 nucleotides align to TRBD1. The CDR3 spans 18 residues. The trim removed 3 bases at V and 0 bases at J, leaving 6 bases unmatched. Germline-derived CDR1 and CDR2 are MGHDK and SYGVNS. The CDR3 nucleotides read TGTGCCAGCAGTGACCCCCGGGACAGGGGGACAACTAATGAAAAACTGTTTTTT. This encodes CASSDPRDRGTTNEKLFF.

V and J are TRBV4-1 and TRBJ2-1; 10 bases map to TRBD1. CDR3 size: 16 residues. With 8 bases clipped from V and 3 bases from J, the junction kept 10 bases outside the gene matches. Germline lookup yields CDR1 MGHRA and CDR2 YSYEKL. The CDR3: CASQSRQGAGYNEQFF. As DNA, the CDR3 is TGCGCCAGCCAGTCGAGACAGGGGGCTGGCTACAATGAGCAGTTCTTC.

Here the CDR3 reads CASIPVGGSNQPQHF. The CDR3 DNA follows: TGTGCCAGCATCCCAGTGGGAGGCAGCAATCAGCCCCAGCATTTT. V is TRBV28 and J is TRBJ1-5; D uncertain. Trimming stripped 7 bases from V and 1 base from J, with 14 bases between. The CDR3 totals 15 residues. Germline assignment: CDR1 MDHEN and CDR2 SYDVKM.

The rearrangement links TRBV6-2 or TRBV6-3 to TRBJ2-2, with TRBD1 matching over 8 bases. Trimming cost V 6 bases and J 1 base; bases outside gene matches: 19. This CDR3 contains 20 residues. Germline values: CDR1 MNHEY, CDR2 SVGEGT. This CDR3 reads CASSFDRGSLFLLNTGELFF. For the CDR3, the DNA is TGTGCCAGCAGCTTCGACAGGGGTTCCCTCTTCCTTCTGAACACCGGGGAGCTGTTTTTT.

This rearrangement joins TRBV7-6 to TRBJ2-3; D is perhaps TRBD1 or TRBD2 (5 bases each). CDR1 and CDR2 (germline): SGHVS, FNYEAQ. The V end lost 6 bases, the J end lost 2 bases, and 12 bases lay between the germline ends. The CDR3 covers 14 residues. CDR3 in amino acids: CASRSGRYTDTQYF. CDR3 sequence (DNA): TGTGCCAGCAGATCGGGACGCTACACAGATACGCAGTATTTT.

This chain joins TRBV6-5 and TRBJ1-1, with TRBD1 matching 10 bases. Germline V CDR1 and CDR2: MNHEY, SVGAGI. This CDR3 has 16 residues. The ends lost 2 bases at V and 5 bases at J; junction bases unmatched: 8. The CDR3 DNA reads TGTGCCAGCAGTTACCCAATGACAGGGGGCGAAACTGAAGCTTTCTTT. Amino acid sequence: CASSYPMTGGETEAFF.

This clonotype was detected a few times. The rearrangement uses TRBV5-4 and TRBJ2-2, with D perhaps matching TRBD2 (6 bases). Germline V gives CDR1 SGHNT, CDR2 YYREEE (reference sequence). Trimming removed 1 base from V and 4 bases from J, with 8 bases in between. CDR3 length equals 14 residues. The CDR3 is CASSLIGGTGELFF. The DNA for the CDR3 is TGTGCCAGCAGCTTGATCGGGGGCACCGGGGAGCTGTTTTTT.

This rearrangement joins TRBV9 to TRBJ2-1, with a weak D call TRBD2 (5 bases). V was pared by 0 bases and J by 6 bases, with 10 bases between. CDR1 is SGDLS and CDR2 is YYNGEE in the germline V gene. The CDR3 totals 14 residues. The CDR3 is CASSVEASPNEQFF. The DNA of the CDR3 is TGTGCCAGCAGCGTAGAGGCTAGCCCCAATGAGCAGTTCTTC.

The chain has TRBV7-9 and TRBJ2-5; unclear D gene. The germline V gene has CDR1 SEHNR and CDR2 FQNEAQ (reference sequence). The CDR3 has 14 residues. Between the trimmed V and J ends, which lost 5 bases and 2 bases, there was a span of 12 bases. CDR3 nucleotide sequence: TGTGCCAGCAGCCCCGGACGGTTTCAAGAGACCCAGTACTTC. Encoded protein: CASSPGRFQETQYF.

This clonotype was observed many times. The genes are TRBV18 and TRBJ2-2, with D hard to call. V lost 4 bases and J 5 bases, leaving 14 bases between the germline ends. In germline, CDR1 is KGHSH, CDR2 LQKENI. The CDR3 has 15 amino acids. CDR3 DNA sequence: TGTGCCAGCTCACTTAACGGAGCTGCTACCGGGGAGCTGTTTTTT. Translated: CASSLNGAATGELFF. Supplemented by reference TRBV18 and TRBJ2-2, the full variable domain reads NAGVMQNPRHLVRRRGQEARLRCSPMKGHSHVYWYRQLPEEGLKFMVYLQKENIIDESGMPKERFSAEFPKEGPSILRIQQVVRGDSAAYFCASSLNGAATGELFFGEGSRLTVL.

This clonotype was recorded a few times. V and J are TRBV15 and TRBJ1-6, with D possibly TRBD1 on 6 matching bases. Trimming pared 5 bases from V and 5 bases from J, leaving 10 bases between. This CDR3 is built from 14 residues. Germline CDR1 and CDR2: LNHNV and YYDKDF (reference sequence). The CDR3 protein is CATSAGHDNSPLHF. In nucleotides, the CDR3 is TGTGCCACCAGCGCGGGACACGATAATTCACCCCTCCACTTT.

The chain uses TRBV7-3 and TRBJ2-5, with unresolved D. Trimming removed 1 base from V and 1 base from J, with 7 bases in between. Germline values: CDR1 SGHTA, CDR2 FQGTGA. CDR3 length: 14 residues. CDR3 nucleotide sequence: TGTGCCAGCAGCTTAATTAGCCCCCAAGAGACCCAGTACTTC. It specifies CASSLISPQETQYF.

The J gene is TRBJ2-5, the V gene TRBV29-1, with D possibly TRBD2 on 7 matching bases. This CDR3 spans 15 amino acids. Germline V gene lookup returns CDR1 SQVTM and CDR2 ANQGSEA. V dropped 6 bases and J dropped 2 bases, with 19 bases sitting between them. The DNA of the CDR3 is TGCAGCGTCCCGGGGGGCATTTTGGGGCAAGAGACCCAGTACTTC. As protein: CSVPGGILGQETQYF.

This clonotype was recorded a few times. V gene TRBV7-6 combines with J gene TRBJ2-3, with a weak D call TRBD2 (6 bases). The CDR3 is made up of 16 amino acids. Per germline, CDR1 SGHVS and CDR2 FNYEAQ. V was clipped by 1 base and J by 3 bases, with 14 bases between them. This CDR3 is CASSLVLGRRTDTQYF. For the CDR3, the DNA is TGTGCCAGCAGCTTAGTATTAGGGAGGCGAACAGATACGCAGTATTTT.

At least ten counts were recorded for this clonotype. The CDR3 DNA follows: TGTGCCAGCAGCTTAGCTAATAAGGGGCGCCCTGAAGCTTTCTTT. This sequence encodes CASSLANKGRPEAFF. This rearrangement joins TRBV7-8 to TRBJ1-1, with D possibly being TRBD1 (5 bases). CDR1 and CDR2 (germline): SGHVS, FQNEAQ. This CDR3 has 15 residues. V lost 0 bases to trimming and J lost 6 bases, with 14 bases between them.

This chain uses TRBV5-1 with TRBJ1-6; D might be TRBD1 (5 bases). V was cut by 4 bases and J by 6 bases, with 11 bases left in between. There are 14 residues in the CDR3. The germline gives CDR1 SGHRS, CDR2 YFSETQ. The CDR3 DNA reads TGCGCCAGCAGCGTAGACAGATTTAATTCACCCCTCCACTTT. It codes for CASSVDRFNSPLHF.

The chain couples TRBV6-1 to TRBJ1-2; 8 nucleotides match TRBD1. J was trimmed by 4 bases and V by 5 bases; bases with no gene match: 6. The CDR3 loop spans 14 amino acids. Germline loops: CDR1 MNHNS, CDR2 SASEGT. DNA for the CDR3: TGTGCCAGCAGTCCCAGGGGGCAGCGCTATGGCTACACCTTC. Translation: CASSPRGQRYGYTF.

There are a few counts of this clonotype. The J gene is TRBJ1-5, the V gene TRBV12-3 or TRBV12-4; a weak D match, TRBD1 (5 bases). The CDR3 length is 13 residues. Deletions cut 3 bases from V and 5 bases from J, with 8 bases between. The CDR3 reads CASSFQGHQPQHF. The CDR3 DNA sequence: TGTGCCAGCAGTTTCCAGGGTCATCAGCCCCAGCATTTT.

The genes are TRBV10-3 and TRBJ2-7, with a possible D match to TRBD1 (6 bases). From germline, CDR1 is ENHRY and CDR2 SYGVKD. This CDR3 has 13 amino acids. Trimming took off 6 bases at V and 6 bases at J, with 15 bases between the two ends. CDR3 protein: CAIRAGPQGEQYV. CDR3 in DNA: TGTGCCATCAGGGCAGGACCACAGGGCGAGCAGTACGTC.